The rows below give T cell receptor beta chains drawn from one sample of a study of glioma-infiltrating T cells after dendritic cell vaccination. Produced via immunoSEQ multiplex PCR; TCRdb's table is partial and in-frame only. The repertoire holds roughly 96,000 clones, with about four fifths as singletons. The sample here was blood, taken before dendritic cell vaccination. The receptors stem from a human donor with glioblastoma. The CDR3 runs from the conserved cysteine through the conserved F or W. The D gene is left open where the match is weak. Some rows have no size entry. The others give once, few or many, or a class for an expanded clone.

size,J,D,V,CDR3,DNA
once,TRBJ2-2,NA,TRBV4-1,CASSQERAAANTGELFF,TGCGCCAGCAGCCAAGAAAGAGCGGCGGCGAACACCGGGGAGCTGTTTTTT
NA,TRBJ1-2,TRBD1,TRBV5-4,CASSRFTGTGGKKDGYTF,TGTGCCAGCAGCCGATTTACCGGGACAGGGGGCAAGAAAGATGGCTACACCTTC
NA,TRBJ2-3,NA,TRBV6-5,CASSSSRTDTQYF,TGTGCCAGCAGCTCTAGTAGGACAGATACGCAGTATTTT
few,TRBJ2-1,TRBD1,TRBV7-9,CASSPVTGSPYNEQFF,TGTGCCAGCAGCCCGGTGACAGGGAGCCCCTACAATGAGCAGTTCTTC
NA,TRBJ2-7,TRBD2,TRBV6-1,CASSEEFVSAGAVFYEQYF,TGTGCCAGCAGTGAAGAATTCGTATCTGCGGGAGCTGTGTTTTACGAGCAGTACTTC
few,TRBJ2-3,TRBD2,TRBV7-3,CASSLTGLGTDTQYF,TGTGCCAGCAGCTTAACGGGACTAGGGACAGATACGCAGTATTTT
NA,TRBJ2-1,NA,TRBV5-1,CASSLGADNEQFF,TGCGCCAGCAGCTTGGGGGCCGACAATGAGCAGTTCTTC
NA,TRBJ1-6,NA,TRBV9,CASSVGQNSPLHF,TGTGCCAGCAGCGTAGGACAGAATTCACCCCTCCACTTT
NA,TRBJ2-3,NA,TRBV28,CASSLFQGSTDTQYF,TGTGCCAGCAGTTTATTTCAGGGTTCAACAGATACGCAGTATTTT
NA,TRBJ1-2,NA,TRBV4-1,CASSQDGAYGYTF,TGCGCCAGCAGCCAAGATGGGGCCTATGGCTACACCTTC
NA,TRBJ1-1,TRBD1,TRBV5-1,CASSRGQSKNTEAFF,TGCGCCAGCAGCCGGGGACAGAGTAAGAACACTGAAGCTTTCTTT
NA,TRBJ1-6,NA,TRBV5-1,CASSLLRSSYNSPLHF,TGCGCCAGCAGCTTGTTACGGAGCTCCTATAATTCACCCCTCCACTTT
NA,TRBJ1-2,NA,TRBV4-1,CASSQTSYGYTF,TGCGCCAGCAGCCAAACTTCCTATGGCTACACCTTC
few,TRBJ2-1,TRBD2,TRBV6-4,CASSDSQLAGVYNEQFF,TGTGCCAGCAGTGACTCCCAACTAGCGGGGGTTTACAATGAGCAGTTCTTC
few,TRBJ2-5,TRBD2,TRBV9,CASSVGPGGAETQYF,TGTGCCAGCAGCGTAGGACCGGGAGGTGCGGAGACCCAGTACTTC
NA,TRBJ2-2,TRBD1,TRBV9,CASSLRDRGRTGELFF,TGTGCCAGCAGCTTGAGGGACAGGGGGCGCACCGGGGAGCTGTTTTTT
few,TRBJ2-3,TRBD2,TRBV7-9,CASSLSGSFSDTQYF,TGTGCCAGCAGCCTTAGCGGGAGTTTCAGCGATACGCAGTATTTT
NA,TRBJ2-7,TRBD2,TRBV6-4,CATRGGAVAEQYF,TGTGCCACCCGCGGGGGGGCCGTGGCCGAGCAGTACTTC
NA,TRBJ1-1,TRBD1,TRBV10-3,CAVLGGQGFEAFF,TGTGCCGTCCTAGGTGGACAGGGTTTTGAAGCTTTCTTT
NA,TRBJ1-5,TRBD1,TRBV6-1,CASSGPGTGHHQPQHF,TGTGCCAGCAGTGGCCCCGGGACAGGGCACCATCAGCCCCAGCATTTT
NA,TRBJ1-2,TRBD1,TRBV6-5,CASSLSGTARKYGYTF,TGTGCCAGCAGTTTATCCGGGACAGCAAGAAAATATGGCTACACCTTC
once,TRBJ2-2,NA,TRBV7-9,CASVAGELFF,TGTGCCAGCGTCGCCGGGGAGCTGTTTTTT